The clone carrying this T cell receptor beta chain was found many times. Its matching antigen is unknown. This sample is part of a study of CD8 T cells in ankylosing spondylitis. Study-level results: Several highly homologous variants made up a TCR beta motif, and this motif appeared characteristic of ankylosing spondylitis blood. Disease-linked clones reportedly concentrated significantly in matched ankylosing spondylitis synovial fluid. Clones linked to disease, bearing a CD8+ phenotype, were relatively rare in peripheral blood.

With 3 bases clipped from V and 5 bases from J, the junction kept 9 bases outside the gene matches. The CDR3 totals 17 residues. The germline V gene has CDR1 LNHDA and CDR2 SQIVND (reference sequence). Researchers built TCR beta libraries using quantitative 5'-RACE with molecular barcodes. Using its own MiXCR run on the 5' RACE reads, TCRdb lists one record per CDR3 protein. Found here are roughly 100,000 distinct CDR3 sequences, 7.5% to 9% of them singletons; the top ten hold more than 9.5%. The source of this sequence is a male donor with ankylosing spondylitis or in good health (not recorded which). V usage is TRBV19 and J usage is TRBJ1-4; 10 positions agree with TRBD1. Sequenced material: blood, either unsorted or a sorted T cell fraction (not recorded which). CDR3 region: CASSIGTGETPNEKLFF. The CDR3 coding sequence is TGTGCCAGTAGTATCGGGACAGGGGAGACGCCCAATGAAAAACTGTTTTTT. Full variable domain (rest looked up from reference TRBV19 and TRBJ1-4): DGGITQSPKYLFRKEGQNVTLSCEQNLNHDAMYWYRQDPGQGLRLIYYSQIVNDFQKGDIAEGYSVSREKKESFPLTVTSAQKNPTAFYLCASSIGTGETPNEKLFFGSGTQLSVL.